Given below is one TCR beta chain in context. These data belong to a study of blood T cell repertoires in COVID-19. Study-level background: Samples came from the United States, Italy and Spain, spanning acute and convalescent COVID-19. PBMCs, B-cell-depleted T cells, or T cells were the source of the cDNA or gDNA that made up the material.

In the authors' methods: Researchers report that nucleated cell counts were estimated from reference gene primer amplification. Using immunoSEQ multiplex PCR, the repertoire was profiled, and TCRdb retains in-frame clones only, with some absent. That table gives V, J and clone size, and the DNA gave D and trimming. The sample contains roughly 150,000 clones, about 80% of which appear only once. CDR3 length equals 11 residues. CDR1 and CDR2 from the germline V gene are SGHTA and FQGTGA. The V end was cut by 3 bases, the J end by 6 bases, with 4 bases between. The TCR originated in a man between 65 and 85 years old who had recovered from COVID-19. The material sequenced was peripheral blood. The chain joins TRBV7-3 to TRBJ2-3; no definite D call. CDR3 sequence reads: CASSLRDTQYF. CDR3 DNA sequence: TGTGCCAGCAGCTTGCGTGATACGCAGTATTTT.